This passage covers 18 T cell receptor beta chains from one sample sequenced in a study of blood T cell repertoires in COVID-19 (TCRdb year 2020). The library was made by the immunoSEQ multiplex PCR assay. In its TCRdb copy, this immuneACCESS table keeps in-frame sequences only and misses some clones. Where compared with another copy, unresolved V genes explain less than half of these, and the others have no known cause. This sample holds 250,000 to 400,000 clones; about nine tenths were observed only once. 2.9% of the sample is in the top ten clones. Specimen: peripheral blood. These receptors were collected from a woman under 40 with COVID-19, enrolled during active disease.

The V and J genes are TRBV7-8 and TRBJ1-5; D is unresolved. This CDR3 comprises 14 residues. Trimming took off 4 bases at V and 5 bases at J, with 12 bases between the two ends. Germline CDR1 SGHVS, CDR2 FQNEAQ. The CDR3 sequence is CASSSYGSDQPQHF. DNA of the CDR3: TGTGCCAGCAGCTCTTACGGGTCGGATCAGCCCCAGCATTTT.

The gene calls are TRBV4-2 and TRBJ1-3, with a tentative D call TRBD1 (5 bases). From germline, CDR1 is LGHNA and CDR2 YNFKEQ. The V and J ends lost 1 base and 2 bases respectively, with 12 bases between them. The length of the CDR3 is 16 residues. The CDR3 is CASSQAGVGPGNTIYF. The DNA for the CDR3 is TGTGCCAGCAGCCAAGCGGGGGTTGGTCCTGGAAACACCATATATTTT.

This clone was seen only once. This sample also contains other DNA sequences that code for the same CDR3. This rearrangement joins TRBV5-1 to TRBJ2-1, with 7 positions matching TRBD1. J lost 0 bases, V lost 0 bases, and 3 bases had no gene match. Germline V lookup: CDR1 SGHRS, CDR2 YFSETQ. The CDR3 has 16 residues. This chain's CDR3 is CASSLEGQSSYNEQFF. In DNA, the CDR3 is TGCGCCAGCAGCTTGGAGGGACAGAGCTCCTACAATGAGCAGTTCTTC.

The chain combines TRBV6-5 with TRBJ2-5; the match to TRBD1 covers 10 bases. The CDR3 is 15 amino acids. Germline V gives CDR1 MNHEY, CDR2 SVGAGI. With 6 bases clipped from V and 5 bases from J, the junction kept 9 bases outside the gene matches. CDR3: CASSRPGQGLETQYF. The CDR3, as DNA: TGTGCCAGCAGCCGACCGGGACAGGGGTTGGAGACCCAGTACTTC.

The V call is TRBV28, the J call TRBJ2-1; 16 positions agree with TRBD2. Trimming removed 6 bases from V and 4 bases from J; junction bases left unmatched: 6. Germline-derived CDR1 and CDR2 are MDHEN and SYDVKM. This CDR3 is built from 17 residues. In DNA form, the CDR3 reads TGTGCCAGCAGAGGGACTAGCGGGAGGGGAGGATACAATGAGCAGTTCTTC. Its translation: CASRGTSGRGGYNEQFF.

J is TRBJ1-1 and V is TRBV12-3 or TRBV12-4; D unclear. V was pared by 8 bases and J by 5 bases, with 12 bases between. This CDR3 has 12 amino acids. In nucleotides, the CDR3 is TGTGCCAGCCGACTACAGAGGACTGAAGCTTTCTTT. Its protein is CASRLQRTEAFF.

The chain uses TRBV27 and TRBJ2-1, with 12 bases that match TRBD2. With V trimmed by 7 bases and J by 0 bases, 7 bases remained unmatched. Germline lookup yields CDR1 MNHEY and CDR2 SMNVEV (reference sequence). The CDR3 contains 17 residues. DNA for the CDR3: TGTGCCAGCACCCGACTAGCGGGAGATCTCTCCTACAATGAGCAGTTCTTC. Protein product: CASTRLAGDLSYNEQFF.

The chain has TRBV2 and TRBJ1-1; 9 bases match TRBD1. Trimming cost V 8 bases and J 5 bases; bases outside gene matches: 9. CDR1 is SNHLY, CDR2 FYNNEI, per germline. The CDR3 is made up of 14 amino acids. Here the CDR3 DNA reads TGTGCCAGCGGGGGGACAGGGAAGAGGACTGAAGCTTTCTTT. As protein: CASGGTGKRTEAFF.

V is TRBV4-1 and J is TRBJ2-2, with TRBD2 matching over 12 bases. The germline V gene has CDR1 MGHRA and CDR2 YSYEKL. The V and J ends lost 9 bases and 5 bases, in that order; junction bases with no gene match: 19. The CDR3 length is 19 residues. CDR3 in amino acids: CASGWAASGREEVTGELFF. CDR3 nucleotide sequence: TGCGCCAGTGGTTGGGCGGCTAGCGGGAGGGAGGAGGTTACCGGGGAGCTGTTTTTT.

The chain uses TRBV6-1 and TRBJ2-5; TRBD2 agrees at 7 bases. Germline trimming cut 2 bases from V and 1 base from J; bases unmatched to any gene: 4. From germline, CDR1 is MNHNS and CDR2 SASEGT. CDR3 length: 15 amino acids. CDR3 nucleotides: TGTGCCAGCAGTGAAACCGGGACTACCCAAGAGACCCAGTACTTC. Protein sequence: CASSETGTTQETQYF.

V gene TRBV5-1 combines with J gene TRBJ1-1; tentative D call: TRBD1 (5 bases). V was clipped by 8 bases and J by 0 bases, with 14 bases between them. The germline CDR1 and CDR2 sequences are SGHRS and YFSETQ. The CDR3 loop spans 14 amino acids. In DNA form, the CDR3 reads TGCGCCAGGGGGAACAAGGGGTTGAACACTGAAGCTTTCTTT. This encodes CARGNKGLNTEAFF.

This chain links TRBV4-1 with TRBJ1-1; D is unclear. Germline V gene lookup returns CDR1 MGHRA and CDR2 YSYEKL. The germline V and J ends were trimmed by 0 bases and 4 bases, with 18 bases remaining between them. CDR3 length: 17 residues. In DNA, the CDR3 is TGCGCCAGCAGCCAAGATGGGCAGCTGTTATTAGGCACTGAAGCTTTCTTT. This translates into CASSQDGQLLLGTEAFF.

The J gene is TRBJ2-7, the V gene TRBV5-1, with TRBD1 identical over 10 bases. With V trimmed by 4 bases and J by 6 bases, 4 bases remained unmatched. Germline loops: CDR1 SGHRS, CDR2 YFSETQ. This CDR3 region has 13 residues. The CDR3 DNA is TGCGCCAGCAGCGTCCGGGACAGGGGCGAGCAGTACTTC. It specifies CASSVRDRGEQYF. The entire variable domain, with the rest obtained from reference TRBV5-1 and TRBJ2-7, is as follows: KAGVTQTPRYLIKTRGQQVTLSCSPISGHRSVSWYQQTPGQGLQFLFEYFSETQRNKGNFPGRFSGRQFSNSRSEMNVSTLELGDSALYLCASSVRDRGEQYFGPGTRLTVT.

The rearrangement uses TRBV7-3 and TRBJ1-6; perhaps TRBD1 as D (6 bases). The V gene lost 2 bases and the J gene lost 9 bases, with 14 bases spanning the gap. Germline lookup yields CDR1 SGHTA and CDR2 FQGTGA. The CDR3 loop spans 15 amino acids. Here the CDR3 DNA reads TGTGCCAGCAGCTTAGAGGGGGACCCTAGTTCACCCCTCCACTTT. Residues: CASSLEGDPSSPLHF.

The CDR3 loop is CASSQGPGGHDGYTF. CDR3 DNA sequence: TGTGCCAGCAGCCAAGGGCCCGGGGGGCACGACGGCTACACCTTC. The gene calls are TRBV3-1 (or the pseudogene TRBV3-2) and TRBJ1-2, with a tentative D call TRBD1 (6 bases). The CDR3 covers 15 residues. Germline CDR1 reads LGHDT; CDR2 reads YNNKEL (reference sequence). With 1 base removed from V and 8 bases from J, the gap between germline ends came to 17 bases.

The V call is TRBV7-3, the J call TRBJ2-7, with 9 bases matching TRBD2. The germline CDR1 and CDR2 sequences are SGHTA and FQGTGA. CDR3 size: 14 residues. V dropped 4 bases and J dropped 4; count of bases not matched to a gene: 5. The CDR3 spells CASSSGLAPYEQYF. As DNA, the CDR3 is TGTGCCAGCAGCTCGGGACTAGCTCCTTACGAGCAGTACTTC. The entire variable domain, with the rest obtained from reference TRBV7-3 and TRBJ2-7, is as follows: GAGVSQTPSNKVTEKGKYVELRCDPISGHTALYWYRQSLGQGPEFLIYFQGTGAADDSGLPNDRFFAVRPEGSVSTLKIQRTERGDSAVYLCASSSGLAPYEQYFGPGTRLTVT.

The chain has TRBV24-1 and TRBJ2-1; 14 bases agree with TRBD2. J was trimmed by 12 bases and V by 10 bases; bases with no gene match: 7. Germline CDR1 and CDR2: KGHDR and SFDVKD. The CDR3 covers 13 residues. CDR3 in amino acids: CATGTSGSMGQFF. CDR3 coding DNA: TGTGCCACGGGGACTAGCGGGAGTATGGGGCAGTTCTTC.

V usage is TRBV6-6 and J usage is TRBJ1-4; D ambiguous. Germline CDR1 and CDR2: MNHNY and SVGAGI (reference sequence). Trimming shortened V by 0 bases and J by 13 bases, and 6 bases separated the two germline ends. The CDR3 is 11 amino acids. CDR3 loop: CASSYSGLLFF. The CDR3 DNA is TGTGCCAGCAGTTACTCCGGGTTACTGTTTTTT.